The clone carrying this TCR beta chain was observed a few times. The antigen is unknown. These data are taken from a study of cytotoxic CD8 clonotypes in ibrutinib-treated CLL. Looking at the study overall: Response samples were drawn at a median of around 11 months of treatment, range 6 to 36. Each sample contained, on average, approximately 250,000 productive templates and 94,082 productive rearrangements.

This CDR3 comprises 15 residues. The germline V gene encodes CDR1 SGHTA and CDR2 FQGNSA. J was trimmed by 7 bases and V by 5 bases; bases with no gene match: 7. The table came from immunoSEQ multiplex PCR; TCRdb's copy has only in-frame clones and leaves some out. The sample records 150,000 to 250,000 clones, 72% being singletons. Broader study findings: Investigators sampled sustained-remission and progressing patients at differing times.

The sequenced sample was PBMCs, obtained after 24 months of ibrutinib treatment. The TCR originated in a human donor with chronic lymphocytic leukemia. V usage is TRBV7-2 and J usage is TRBJ2-7; TRBD2 agrees at 14 bases. CDR3 nucleotide sequence: TGTGCCAGCAGCACCGGACTAGCGGGAGGCCGAGAGCAGTACTTC. This sequence encodes CASSTGLAGGREQYF.